Each of the 15 T cell receptor beta chains below was sequenced from the same sample in a study of T-cell memory formation after mild COVID-19. TCRdb ran MiXCR on the 5' RACE reads and lists one entry per CDR3 protein. The table lists 350,000 to 550,000 distinct CDR3 sequences, about 20% of them singletons. Sequencing input: PBMCs or a T cell subset sorted from them (not recorded which). These receptors all stem from a man between 18 and 29 years old who had mild COVID-19 (a few samples of this study predate the infection). Cell type and time point are not known.

This clonotype appeared a few times. This sequence joins TRBV4-3 and TRBJ1-2, with D perhaps TRBD1 (6 bases). The germline V gene encodes CDR1 LGHNA and CDR2 YSLEER. This CDR3 is 14 amino acids long. V dropped 3 bases and J dropped 4 bases, with 12 bases sitting between them. The CDR3 reads CASSQNRVGYGYTF. Written as DNA, the CDR3 is TGCGCCAGCAGCCAGAACAGGGTGGGCTATGGCTACACCTTC.

This rearrangement joins TRBV4-3 to TRBJ2-3, with D unresolved. V lost 0 bases, J lost 5 bases, and 15 bases lay in between. The CDR3 has 16 amino acids. The germline gives CDR1 LGHNA, CDR2 YSLEER. The CDR3 reads CASSQETSLLGDTQYF. The CDR3 DNA is TGCGCCAGCAGCCAAGAAACGTCTTTGCTTGGAGATACGCAGTATTTT.

This clonotype was seen a handful of times. This chain links TRBV18 with TRBJ1-2; D ambiguous. V was shortened by 4 bases and J by 3 bases, with 9 bases between the two germline ends. Germline loops: CDR1 KGHSH, CDR2 LQKENI. This CDR3 region has 13 residues. The DNA for the CDR3 is TGTGCCAGCTCACGCCGGGATTACTATGGCTACACCTTC. It yields the protein CASSRRDYYGYTF.

This chain uses TRBV6-5 with TRBJ2-1; D unclear. Germline V gives CDR1 MNHEY, CDR2 SVGAGI. Trimming pared 0 bases from V and 7 bases from J, leaving 7 bases between. The CDR3 covers 13 residues. The CDR3 loop is CASSYSYENEQFF. Written as DNA, the CDR3 is TGTGCCAGCAGTTACTCGTACGAGAATGAGCAGTTCTTC.

This clonotype has just a few counts. The chain couples TRBV9 to TRBJ2-2, with a tentative D call TRBD2 (7 bases). V lost 5 bases to trimming and J lost 6 bases, with 11 bases between them. The germline CDR1 and CDR2 sequences are SGDLS and YYNGEE. The CDR3 consists of 13 residues. CDR3 DNA sequence: TGTGCCAGCAGAAAGGGGGGGGCCGGGGAGCTGTTTTTT. It specifies CASRKGGAGELFF.

J is TRBJ1-1 and V is TRBV27; D perhaps matches TRBD1 (5 bases). In germline, CDR1 is MNHEY, CDR2 SMNVEV (reference sequence). This CDR3 comprises 10 residues. The V end lost 7 bases, the J end lost 11 bases, and 11 bases lay between the germline ends. The chain's CDR3 is CASIPGGAFF. The CDR3 bases are TGTGCCAGCATCCCGGGGGGGGCTTTCTTT.

This clonotype was seen more than once but under ten times. CDR3 nucleotides: TGTGCCAGCAGTGTCCGGGACAGTAATGAAAAACTGTTTTTT. Protein sequence: CASSVRDSNEKLFF. This chain connects TRBV12-3 or TRBV12-4 to TRBJ1-4, with 7 bases aligning to TRBD1. The CDR3 has 14 amino acids. V shed 5 bases, J shed 4 bases, and the junction held 4 bases outside the gene matches.

V and J are TRBV5-4 and TRBJ1-1; D is perhaps TRBD1 (6 bases). CDR3 length: 17 amino acids. Trimming stripped 2 bases from V and 0 bases from J, with 17 bases between. Germline V gene sequence: CDR1 SGHNT, CDR2 YYREEE (reference sequence). The CDR3 coding sequence is TGTGCCAGCAGCTTCAGTCAGGGAAGGGGGATGAACACTGAAGCTTTCTTT. It yields the protein CASSFSQGRGMNTEAFF.

This clonotype has more than one count but fewer than ten. The chain is built from TRBV7-3 and TRBJ2-2, with D perhaps matching TRBD1 or TRBD2 (6 bases each). Germline lookup yields CDR1 SGHTA and CDR2 FQGTGA. The CDR3 is 16 amino acids. Trimming stripped 4 bases from V and 9 bases from J, with 21 bases between. CDR3 nucleotides: TGTGCCAGCAGCTCCTTGATGGGGGGCCCCGCCCGGGAGCTGTTTTTT. This codes for CASSSLMGGPARELFF.

The chain employs TRBV6-6 and TRBJ1-5; TRBD1 is a possible D gene (6 bases). CDR3 length equals 15 residues. Germline CDR1 is MNHNY and CDR2 is SVGAGI (reference sequence). The germline V and J ends were trimmed by 2 bases and 6 bases, with 14 bases remaining between them. The CDR3 loop reads CASSYRPRGTQPQHF. DNA of the CDR3: TGTGCCAGCAGTTACCGGCCTAGGGGGACTCAGCCCCAGCATTTT.

As concerns this clonotype: One end of the junction does not line up with germline, which may come from a read error. CDR3 nucleotides: TGTGCCAGCAGTTACTCGACTGGGACCGTCAATCTACCCATCCACTTT. Translated: CASSYSTGTVNLPIHF. The chain has TRBV6-5 and TRBJ1-6; tentative D call: TRBD1 (5 bases). Germline lookup yields CDR1 MNHEY and CDR2 SVGAGI. This CDR3 has 16 residues.

This clonotype has more than one count but fewer than ten. The chain has TRBV12-3 or TRBV12-4 and TRBJ2-5; tentatively, D is TRBD2 (5 bases). Trimming shortened V by 7 bases and J by 4 bases, and 7 bases separated the two germline ends. This CDR3 has 11 amino acids. The DNA of the CDR3 is TGTGCCAGCATGGGGAGAGAGACCCAGTACTTC. This sequence encodes CASMGRETQYF.

The genes are TRBV29-1 and TRBJ2-1, with a possible D match to TRBD2 (6 bases). CDR1 and CDR2 (germline): SQVTM, ANQGSEA. The CDR3 runs 14 residues. Trimming shortened V by 2 bases and J by 9 bases, and 17 bases separated the two germline ends. The CDR3: CSVERRGEGGEQFF. For the CDR3, the DNA is TGCAGCGTTGAAAGGCGGGGAGAGGGCGGTGAGCAGTTCTTC.

This clonotype was seen only a few times. This rearrangement joins TRBV27 to TRBJ1-2; D is ambiguous. Looked up from germline, CDR1 is MNHEY and CDR2 is SMNVEV (reference sequence). The germline V and J ends were trimmed by 3 bases and 1 base, with 9 bases remaining between them. CDR3 length: 14 residues. CDR3 region: CASSLSGINYGYTF. In nucleotides, the CDR3 is TGTGCCAGCAGTTTGTCGGGGATTAACTATGGCTACACCTTC.

This chain uses TRBV6-1 with TRBJ2-5; 8 bases match TRBD2. Germline lookup yields CDR1 MNHNS and CDR2 SASEGT. CDR3 size: 16 residues. After removal of 0 bases from V and 5 bases from J, the junction contained 8 bases not matched to a gene. The CDR3 sequence: CASSEALAGGRETQYF. The CDR3 nucleotides read TGTGCCAGCAGTGAAGCGCTCGCGGGGGGTCGCGAGACCCAGTACTTC.